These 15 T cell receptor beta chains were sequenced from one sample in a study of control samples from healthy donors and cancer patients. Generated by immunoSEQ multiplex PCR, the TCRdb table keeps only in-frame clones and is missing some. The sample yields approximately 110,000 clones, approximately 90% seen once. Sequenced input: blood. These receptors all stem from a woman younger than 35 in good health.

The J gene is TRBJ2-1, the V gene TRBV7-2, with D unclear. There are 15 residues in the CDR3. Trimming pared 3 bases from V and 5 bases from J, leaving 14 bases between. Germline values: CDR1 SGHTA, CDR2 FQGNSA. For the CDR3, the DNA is TGTGCCAGCAGCTTCAGGCCATTTGTGAACAATGAGCAGTTCTTC. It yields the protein CASSFRPFVNNEQFF.

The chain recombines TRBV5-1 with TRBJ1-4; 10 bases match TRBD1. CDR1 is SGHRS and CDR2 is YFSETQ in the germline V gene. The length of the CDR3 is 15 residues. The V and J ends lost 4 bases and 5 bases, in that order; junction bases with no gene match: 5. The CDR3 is CASSASGQGNEKLFF. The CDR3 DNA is TGCGCCAGCAGCGCGTCGGGACAGGGGAATGAAAAACTGTTTTTT.

Here the CDR3 reads CASRTLSWGSEQYF. The CDR3 nucleotides are TGTGCCAGCAGGACCCTCTCGTGGGGCAGTGAGCAGTACTTC. This rearrangement joins TRBV28 to TRBJ2-7, with D maybe TRBD1 (5 bases). This CDR3 comprises 14 residues. Looked up from germline, CDR1 is MDHEN and CDR2 is SYDVKM. V lost 6 bases to trimming and J lost 7 bases, with 19 bases between them.

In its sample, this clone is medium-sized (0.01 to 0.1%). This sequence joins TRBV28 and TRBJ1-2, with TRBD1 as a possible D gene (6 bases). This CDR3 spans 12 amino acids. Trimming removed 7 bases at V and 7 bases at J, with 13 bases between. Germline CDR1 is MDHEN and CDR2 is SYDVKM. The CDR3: CASKPGAGGYTF. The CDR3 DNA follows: TGTGCCAGCAAGCCGGGGGCAGGTGGCTACACCTTC.

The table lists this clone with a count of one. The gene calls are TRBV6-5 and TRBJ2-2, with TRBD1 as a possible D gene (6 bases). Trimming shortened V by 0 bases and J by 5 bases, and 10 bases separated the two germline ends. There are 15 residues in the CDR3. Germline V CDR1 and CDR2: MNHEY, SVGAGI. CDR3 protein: CASSYSRTATGELFF. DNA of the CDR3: TGTGCCAGCAGTTACTCCCGGACAGCTACCGGGGAGCTGTTTTTT.

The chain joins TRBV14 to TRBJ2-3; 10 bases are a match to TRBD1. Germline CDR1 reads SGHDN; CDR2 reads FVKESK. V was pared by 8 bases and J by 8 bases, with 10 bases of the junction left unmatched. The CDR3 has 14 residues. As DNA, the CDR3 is TGTGCCAGCCGCGGACAGGGGGTTGGGGTTACGCAGTATTTT. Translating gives CASRGQGVGVTQYF.

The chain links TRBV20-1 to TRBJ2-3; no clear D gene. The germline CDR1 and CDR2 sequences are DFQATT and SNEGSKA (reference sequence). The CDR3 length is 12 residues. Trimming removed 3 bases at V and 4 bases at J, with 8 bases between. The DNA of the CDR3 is TGCAGTGCTAGTCACAGCCCAGATACGCAGTATTTT. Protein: CSASHSPDTQYF.

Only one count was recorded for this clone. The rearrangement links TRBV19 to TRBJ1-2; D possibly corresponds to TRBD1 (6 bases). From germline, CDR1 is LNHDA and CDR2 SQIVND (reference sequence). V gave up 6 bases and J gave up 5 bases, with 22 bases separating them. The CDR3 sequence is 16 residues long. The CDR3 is CASSPRGAVDPYGYTF. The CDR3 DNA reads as TGTGCCAGTAGCCCGAGGGGGGCCGTCGATCCTTATGGCTACACCTTC.

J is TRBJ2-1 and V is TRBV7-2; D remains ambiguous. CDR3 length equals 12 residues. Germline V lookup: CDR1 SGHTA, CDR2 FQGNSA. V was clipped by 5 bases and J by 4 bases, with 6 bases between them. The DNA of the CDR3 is TGTGCCAGCAGCCCTGCTTACAATGAGCAGTTCTTC. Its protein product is CASSPAYNEQFF.

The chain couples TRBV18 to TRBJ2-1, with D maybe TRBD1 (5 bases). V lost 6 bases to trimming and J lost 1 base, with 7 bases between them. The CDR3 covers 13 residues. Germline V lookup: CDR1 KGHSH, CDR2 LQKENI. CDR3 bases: TGTGCCAGCTCGGCAGGGTCCTACAATGAGCAGTTCTTC. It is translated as CASSAGSYNEQFF.

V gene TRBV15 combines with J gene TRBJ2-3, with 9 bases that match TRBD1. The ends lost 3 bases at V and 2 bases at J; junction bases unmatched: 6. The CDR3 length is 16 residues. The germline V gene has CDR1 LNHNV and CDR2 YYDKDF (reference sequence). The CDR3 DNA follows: TGTGCCACCAGCAGTACCAGGACAGGGGCCACAGATACGCAGTATTTT. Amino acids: CATSSTRTGATDTQYF.

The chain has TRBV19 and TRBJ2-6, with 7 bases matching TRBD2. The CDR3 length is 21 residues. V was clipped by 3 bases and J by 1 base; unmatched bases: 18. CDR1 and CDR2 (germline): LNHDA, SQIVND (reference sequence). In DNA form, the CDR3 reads TGTGCCAGTAGTATCCGGGACTACTCCTCAACGAAGAATTCTGGGGCCAACGTCCTGACTTTC. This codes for CASSIRDYSSTKNSGANVLTF.

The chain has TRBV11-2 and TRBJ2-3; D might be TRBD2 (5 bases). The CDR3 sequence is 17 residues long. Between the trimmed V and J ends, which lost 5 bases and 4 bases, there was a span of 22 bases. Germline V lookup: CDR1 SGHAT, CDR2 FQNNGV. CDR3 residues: CASSPRRLPTPPDTQYF. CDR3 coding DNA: TGTGCCAGCAGCCCCAGGAGGCTTCCTACCCCCCCAGATACGCAGTATTTT.

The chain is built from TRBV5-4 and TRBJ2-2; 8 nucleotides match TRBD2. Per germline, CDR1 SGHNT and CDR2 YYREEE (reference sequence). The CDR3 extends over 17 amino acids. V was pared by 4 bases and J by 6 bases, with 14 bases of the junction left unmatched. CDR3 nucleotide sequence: TGTGCCAGCAGCCCGCTAGGGGCGGGGGGTTTCCCCGGGGAGCTGTTTTTT. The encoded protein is CASSPLGAGGFPGELFF.

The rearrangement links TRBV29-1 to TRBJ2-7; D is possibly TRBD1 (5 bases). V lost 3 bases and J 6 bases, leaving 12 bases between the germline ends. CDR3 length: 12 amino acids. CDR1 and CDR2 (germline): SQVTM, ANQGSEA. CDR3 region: CSVESGSGEQYF. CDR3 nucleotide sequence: TGCAGCGTTGAGTCAGGGTCGGGCGAGCAGTACTTC.